This record looks at one T cell receptor (beta chain) sequence and its context. The CDR3 spans 14 residues. V gave up 3 bases and J gave up 3 bases, with 9 bases separating them. Germline V gene lookup returns CDR1 SGHVS and CDR2 FQNEAQ. The sample comes from a study of long-term antiretroviral therapy in people with HIV. The assay, immunoSEQ v3.0, was run at survey level. Clones were read by immunoSEQ multiplex PCR, and TCRdb kept only the in-frame ones, dropping some. This sample yields roughly 20,000 clones, of which under 90% are seen a single time; under 9.5% belongs to the top ten. The V gene is TRBV7-8, the J gene TRBJ1-5; D uncertain. This TCR came from a young woman with HIV. Source: unsorted PBMCs, taken 1.8 years before starting antiretroviral therapy. This CDR3 is CASSLALSNQPQHF. Here the CDR3 DNA reads TGTGCCAGCAGCTTGGCCCTATCCAATCAGCCCCAGCATTTT.